This T cell receptor (beta chain) was captured by sequencing in a study of CD8+CD57+ T cells in acquired aplastic anemia. Broader study findings: The study found no significant CD8+ Simpson's diversity difference between patients and controls.

The CDR3 is 14 amino acids. Concerning this clonotype itself: Its antigen is still unknown. A read error is possible here, since a much larger clone lies one base away.

Genomic DNA, the template, was used for profiling of the TCR beta VDJ and CDR3. MiXCR was run by TCRdb on the reads, yielding one entry per CDR3 protein. The sample includes around 170,000 distinct CDR3 sequences, 40% to 50% of them seen just once. Sequencing involved patients with CD8+CD57+ cell expansion previously shown by flow cytometry. This receptor was obtained from a human donor with aplastic anemia. This sequence joins TRBV12-3 or TRBV12-4 and TRBJ2-7, with D possibly TRBD2 on 6 matching bases. Sequencing used sorted CD4+, CD8+, or CD8+CD57+ T cells (not recorded which) from PBMCs. The CDR3 DNA reads TGTGCCGGCAGTCCCCCGCGGGACTCCTACGAGCAGTACTTC. Its protein is CAGSPPRDSYEQYF.